This TCR beta chain was sequenced in a study of T cells in Graves' hyperthyroidism and ophthalmopathy. TCR beta CDR3 regions were amplified from RNA. In the first-round RT-PCR of the TCR CDR3, the HTBI primer set was used. TCRdb analysed the multiplex PCR reads with MiXCR anew, one entry per CDR3 protein. This sample has about 700,000 distinct CDR3 sequences, with about 45% found just once. Trimming pared 3 bases from V and 0 bases from J, leaving 12 bases between. Germline V gene data show CDR1 as SGDLS and CDR2 as YYNGEE. The CDR3 contains 15 residues. Clinical symptoms, serum thyroxine and TRAb, thyroid ultrasound and orbital computed tomography together formed the diagnostic basis.

Sequenced: peripheral blood or thyroid tissue (not recorded which). The source is an adult man with Graves' disease, either hyperthyroidism or ophthalmopathy (not recorded which). The rearrangement links TRBV9 to TRBJ1-1; weak D call: TRBD1 (6 bases). The CDR3: CASSERGGMNTEAFF. For the CDR3, the DNA is TGTGCCAGCAGCGAAAGGGGGGGTATGAACACTGAAGCTTTCTTT.